This record looks at one T cell receptor (beta chain) sequence and its context. Its target is unknown. The CDR3 spans 16 residues. V was cut by 0 bases and J by 0 bases, with 9 bases left in between. In germline, CDR1 is MNHEY, CDR2 SVGAGI. This sample is part of a study of monozygotic twins with cystic fibrosis. Libraries were prepared by immunoSEQ multiplex PCR; TCRdb keeps only in-frame clonotypes and omits some of them. The sample contains some 33,000 clones, 85% to 95% of which appear only once. Study results and limitations: Clonality was generally low (median roughly 0.01), higher in the most severe patients. Unrelated CF individuals shared fewer identical clonotypes than monozygotic CF twins.

The clonotype was recovered from a boy younger than 10 with cystic fibrosis. The genes are TRBV6-5 and TRBJ1-5, with D tentatively TRBD1 (5 bases). The specimen sequenced was blood. CDR3 residues: CASSYSGDPSNQPQHF. CDR3 in DNA: TGTGCCAGCAGTTACTCGGGGGACCCTAGCAATCAGCCCCAGCATTTT.